These 19 T cell receptor beta chains were all obtained from the same sample, sequenced in a study of blood T cells in healthy people across ages. A J-beta primer mix and a sample-barcoded 5' primer were used in a second PCR of about 7 to 12 cycles. TCRdb used MiXCR to reprocess the 5' RACE reads, holding one entry per CDR3 protein. Seen here are about 1.6 million distinct CDR3 sequences, 34% observed once, and the top ten hold about 10%. Sequences were obtained from blood. These receptors originate from a woman aged 30 to 39 in good health.

V is TRBV19 and J is TRBJ1-1, with 7 bases fitting TRBD1. The germline V gene has CDR1 LNHDA and CDR2 SQIVND (reference sequence). The CDR3 runs 13 residues. V was clipped by 8 bases and J by 4 bases; unmatched bases: 7. The chain's CDR3 is CASGVDRLTEAFF. The CDR3 DNA reads TGTGCCAGTGGAGTGGACAGGCTCACTGAAGCTTTCTTT. The complete variable domain, with remaining parts taken from reference TRBV19 and TRBJ1-1, reads DGGITQSPKYLFRKEGQNVTLSCEQNLNHDAMYWYRQDPGQGLRLIYYSQIVNDFQKGDIAEGYSVSREKKESFPLTVTSAQKNPTAFYLCASGVDRLTEAFFGQGTRLTVV.

This clonotype was picked up a small number of times. This chain links TRBV15 with TRBJ2-3, with TRBD2 identical over 14 bases. The CDR3 length is 15 residues. Germline trimming cut 6 bases from V and 5 bases from J; bases unmatched to any gene: 4. Per germline, CDR1 LNHNV and CDR2 YYDKDF (reference sequence). DNA of the CDR3: TGTGCCACCAGTCGACTAGCGGGAGGGGTAGATACGCAGTATTTT. It encodes CATSRLAGGVDTQYF. The full variable domain, completed using reference TRBV15 and TRBJ2-3, is DAMVIQNPRYQVTQFGKPVTLSCSQTLNHNVMYWYQQKSSQAPKLLFHYYDKDFNNEADTPDNFQSRRPNTSFCFLDIRSPGLGDTAMYLCATSRLAGGVDTQYFGPGTRLTVL.

The chain employs TRBV11-2 and TRBJ2-7; 8 nucleotides align to TRBD1. This CDR3 is built from 15 residues. Trimming took 3 bases from V and 4 from J; bases not matched to a gene: 8. Per germline, CDR1 SGHAT and CDR2 FQNNGV. CDR3 nucleotides: TGTGCCAGCAGCTTCCCCGGGACAGGTGGATACGAGCAGTACTTC. Translating gives CASSFPGTGGYEQYF. The variable domain in full, with the rest retrieved from reference TRBV11-2 and TRBJ2-7, is EAGVAQSPRYKIIEKRQSVAFWCNPISGHATLYWYQQILGQGPKLLIQFQNNGVVDDSQLPKDRFSAERLKGVDSTLKIQPAKLEDSAVYLCASSFPGTGGYEQYFGPGTRLTVT.

The rearrangement joins TRBV3-1 to TRBJ2-3, with D unclear. This CDR3 comprises 14 residues. Germline assignment: CDR1 LGHDT and CDR2 YNNKEL (reference sequence). V gave up 3 bases and J gave up 2 bases, with 9 bases separating them. The CDR3 reads CASSHDSLTDTQYF. The CDR3 DNA follows: TGTGCCAGCAGCCACGACTCCCTCACAGATACGCAGTATTTT.

This clonotype was counted a few times. The rearrangement links TRBV6-5 to TRBJ2-7, with TRBD2 matching over 8 bases. The CDR3 is 14 amino acids. CDR1 and CDR2 from the germline V gene are MNHEY and SVGAGI. Trimming took 8 bases from V and 3 from J; bases not matched to a gene: 9. CDR3 sequence reads: CASRIRGGSYEQYF. The CDR3 DNA follows: TGTGCCAGCCGAATCCGGGGGGGCAGCTACGAGCAGTACTTC.

This clonotype was seen more than once but under ten times. The rearrangement joins TRBV12-3 or TRBV12-4 to TRBJ2-3; 7 bases map to TRBD1. The CDR3 spans 14 residues. V lost 5 bases, J lost 5 bases, and 7 bases stayed unmatched. CDR3 in DNA: TGTGCCAGCAGTAAGACAGGGCCCCGAGATACGCAGTATTTT. As protein: CASSKTGPRDTQYF.

A few counts support this clonotype. The rearrangement links TRBV20-1 to TRBJ2-5; 8 bases align to TRBD2. J was trimmed by 5 bases and V by 0 bases; bases with no gene match: 8. Germline loops: CDR1 DFQATT, CDR2 SNEGSKA (reference sequence). The CDR3 length is 15 residues. DNA of the CDR3: TGCAGTGCTAGAGATAGGGTGGCGGGGGGTGAGACCCAGTACTTC. Its protein is CSARDRVAGGETQYF.

The genes are TRBV7-8 and TRBJ1-1, with a tentative D call TRBD1 (5 bases). In germline, CDR1 is SGHVS, CDR2 FQNEAQ. CDR3 size: 11 residues. V shed 7 bases and J shed 6 bases, with 9 bases lying between them. CDR3 sequence: CASTKGAEAFF. Here the CDR3 DNA reads TGTGCCAGCACCAAAGGGGCTGAAGCTTTCTTT.

The chain carries TRBV10-2 and TRBJ1-1; 9 nucleotides agree with TRBD1. V lost 6 bases and J lost 3; bases outside the gene matches: 5. This CDR3 contains 14 residues. Germline assignment: CDR1 WSHSY and CDR2 SAAADI. The DNA of the CDR3 is TGCGCCAGCAGGGGCCGACAGGGGGACACTGAAGCTTTCTTT. This encodes CASRGRQGDTEAFF.

Here the CDR3 reads CAIKGANTEAFF. Written as DNA, the CDR3 is TGTGCCATCAAGGGGGCGAACACTGAAGCTTTCTTT. The chain is built from TRBV10-3 and TRBJ1-1; 7 bases map to TRBD1. The CDR3 loop spans 12 amino acids. Germline lookup yields CDR1 ENHRY and CDR2 SYGVKD. Trimming cost V 7 bases and J 1 base; bases outside gene matches: 0.

This clonotype was seen only a few times. The chain employs TRBV7-3 and TRBJ2-1, with a possible D match to TRBD2 (6 bases). This CDR3 is 14 amino acids long. Between the trimmed V and J ends, which lost 2 bases and 14 bases, there was a span of 19 bases. The germline gives CDR1 SGHTA, CDR2 FQGTGA. The CDR3 is CASSLEGSGTKKFF. In DNA form, the CDR3 reads TGTGCCAGCAGCTTAGAGGGTAGCGGAACCAAAAAGTTCTTC.

The count of this clonotype is one. The chain is built from TRBV2 and TRBJ1-1, with TRBD1 matching over 7 bases. V lost 1 base and J lost 0; bases outside the gene matches: 2. The CDR3 has 15 amino acids. Germline V gene data show CDR1 as SNHLY and CDR2 as FYNNEI. CDR3 bases: TGTGCCAGCAGTGAAGTGACAGGGCTGAACACTGAAGCTTTCTTT. Amino acid sequence: CASSEVTGLNTEAFF.

This clonotype has a handful of counts. The chain has TRBV29-1 and TRBJ2-3; D unclear. The CDR3 runs to 10 residues. Trimming left V 6 bases short and J 0 bases short, with 1 base between. The germline gives CDR1 SQVTM, CDR2 ANQGSEA. CDR3 protein: CSVSTDTQYF. The CDR3 nucleotides are TGCAGCGTCAGCACAGATACGCAGTATTTT.

V gene TRBV7-9 combines with J gene TRBJ2-3; possible D gene TRBD1, 6 bases. Germline CDR1 SEHNR, CDR2 FQNEAQ (reference sequence). This CDR3 has 16 residues. V gave up 5 bases and J gave up 1 base, with 16 bases separating them. CDR3: CASSPRTASRTDTQYF. The DNA of the CDR3 is TGTGCCAGCAGCCCTAGGACAGCTAGCCGCACAGATACGCAGTATTTT.

Comment on this clonotype: A much bigger clone sits one base away, suggesting this may be a read error. The rearrangement links TRBV5-6 to TRBJ2-5; the D call may be TRBD1 or TRBD2 (5 bases each). CDR3 length: 14 residues. Per germline, CDR1 SGHDT and CDR2 YYEEEE. The CDR3, as DNA: TGTGCCAACAGCTTGGGACCAGCCCAAGAGACCCAGTACTTC. Protein sequence: CANSLGPAQETQYF.

The chain recombines TRBV3-1 with TRBJ2-7; D is uncertain. CDR1 is LGHDT and CDR2 is YNNKEL in the germline V gene (reference sequence). The CDR3 is 12 residues long. V shed 4 bases and J shed 2 bases, with 6 bases lying between them. CDR3 sequence reads: CASSRKAYEQYF. Here the CDR3 DNA reads TGTGCCAGCAGCCGTAAAGCCTACGAGCAGTACTTC.

A word on this clonotype: One end of the junction is discordant with germline, which a read error may explain. This chain connects TRBV9 to TRBJ2-5; maybe TRBD1 (6 bases). The CDR3 runs 13 residues. Per the germline V gene, CDR1 is SGDLS and CDR2 is YYNGEE. CDR3 DNA: TGTACCAGCAGCGTAGAAGGGGGAAAGACCCAGTACTTC. Translated: CTSSVEGGKTQYF.

In this sample, this clonotype turned up a few times. The chain joins TRBV20-1 to TRBJ1-5; possible D gene TRBD1, 5 bases. Germline V gene lookup returns CDR1 DFQATT and CDR2 SNEGSKA (reference sequence). There are 13 residues in the CDR3. The V gene lost 5 bases and the J gene lost 5 bases, with 13 bases spanning the gap. Here the CDR3 DNA reads TGCAGTGCTCAGGAAGGGGTAGATCAGCCCCAGCATTTT. Encoded protein: CSAQEGVDQPQHF.

V and J are TRBV6-2 or TRBV6-3 and TRBJ2-3; 12 nucleotides match TRBD1. The CDR3 totals 16 residues. In germline, CDR1 is MNHEY, CDR2 SVGEGT. The junction had 3 bases not matched to a gene; V was cut back by 2 bases and J by 3 bases. The CDR3 coding sequence is TGTGCCAGCAGTTACGGGACAGGGGGCAGAACAGATACGCAGTATTTT. Amino acids: CASSYGTGGRTDTQYF.